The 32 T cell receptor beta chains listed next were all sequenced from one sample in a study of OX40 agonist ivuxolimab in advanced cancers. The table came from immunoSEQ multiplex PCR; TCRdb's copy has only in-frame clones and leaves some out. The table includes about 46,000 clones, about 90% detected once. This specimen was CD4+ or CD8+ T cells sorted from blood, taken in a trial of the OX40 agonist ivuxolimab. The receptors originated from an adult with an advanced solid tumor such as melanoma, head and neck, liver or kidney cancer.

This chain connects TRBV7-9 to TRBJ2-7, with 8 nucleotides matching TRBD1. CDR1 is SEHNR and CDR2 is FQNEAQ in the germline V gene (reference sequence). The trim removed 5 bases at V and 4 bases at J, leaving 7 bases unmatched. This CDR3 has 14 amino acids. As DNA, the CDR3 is TGTGCCAGCAGCGTCCAGGGGGCAATTTACGAGCAGTACTTC. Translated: CASSVQGAIYEQYF.

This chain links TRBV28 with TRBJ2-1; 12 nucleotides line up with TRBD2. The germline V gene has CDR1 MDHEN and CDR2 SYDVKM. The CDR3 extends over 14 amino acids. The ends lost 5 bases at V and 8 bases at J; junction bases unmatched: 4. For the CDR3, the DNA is TGTGCCAGCAGTCCACTAGCGGGAGGAGATGAGCAGTTCTTC. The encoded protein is CASSPLAGGDEQFF.

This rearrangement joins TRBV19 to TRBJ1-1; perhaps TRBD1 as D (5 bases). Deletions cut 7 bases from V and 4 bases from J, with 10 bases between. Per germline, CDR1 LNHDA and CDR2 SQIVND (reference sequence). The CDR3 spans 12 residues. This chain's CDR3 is CASTWGGTEAFF. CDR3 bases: TGTGCCAGTACATGGGGGGGCACTGAAGCTTTCTTT.

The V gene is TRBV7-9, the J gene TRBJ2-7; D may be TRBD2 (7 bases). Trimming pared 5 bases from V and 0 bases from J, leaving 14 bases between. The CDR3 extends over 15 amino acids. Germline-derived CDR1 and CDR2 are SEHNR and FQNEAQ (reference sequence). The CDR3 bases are TGTGCCAGCAGCACCCCTAGGGGGGGCTCCTACGAGCAGTACTTC. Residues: CASSTPRGGSYEQYF.

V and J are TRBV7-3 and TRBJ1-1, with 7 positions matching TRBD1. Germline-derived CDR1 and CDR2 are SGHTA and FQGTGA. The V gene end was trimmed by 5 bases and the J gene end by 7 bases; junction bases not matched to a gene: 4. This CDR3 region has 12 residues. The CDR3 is CASSRQGNEAFF. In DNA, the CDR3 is TGTGCCAGCAGCCGACAGGGTAATGAAGCTTTCTTT.

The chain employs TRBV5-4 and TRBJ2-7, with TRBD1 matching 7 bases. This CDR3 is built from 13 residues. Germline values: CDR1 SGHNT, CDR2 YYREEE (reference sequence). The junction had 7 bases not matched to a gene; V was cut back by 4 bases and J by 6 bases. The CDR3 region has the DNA TGTGCCAGCAGCCGAGACAGGGTCTCCGAGCAGTACTTC. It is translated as CASSRDRVSEQYF.

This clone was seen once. In nucleotides, the CDR3 is TGTGCCAGCCAGACGACTCCTGAGCAGTTCTTC. Its translation: CASQTTPEQFF. This chain uses TRBV5-5 with TRBJ2-1, with D unresolved. The V and J ends lost 7 bases and 9 bases respectively, with 11 bases between them. Germline V gene lookup returns CDR1 SGHKS and CDR2 YYEKEE (reference sequence). The CDR3 extends over 11 amino acids.

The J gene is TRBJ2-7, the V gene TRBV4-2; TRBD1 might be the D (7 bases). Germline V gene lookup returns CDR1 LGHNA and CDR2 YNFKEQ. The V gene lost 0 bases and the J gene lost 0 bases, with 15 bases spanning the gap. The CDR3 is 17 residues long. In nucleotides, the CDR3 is TGTGCCAGCAGCCAAGAAGGAGGGGGCCCTAACTCCTACGAGCAGTACTTC. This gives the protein CASSQEGGGPNSYEQYF.

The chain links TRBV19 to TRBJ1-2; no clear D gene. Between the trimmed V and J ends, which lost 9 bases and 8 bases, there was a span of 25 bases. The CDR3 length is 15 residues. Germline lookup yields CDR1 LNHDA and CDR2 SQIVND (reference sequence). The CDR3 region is CASQGFGPVLRGYTF. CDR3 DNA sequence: TGTGCCAGCCAAGGGTTCGGACCGGTCCTTCGCGGCTACACCTTC.

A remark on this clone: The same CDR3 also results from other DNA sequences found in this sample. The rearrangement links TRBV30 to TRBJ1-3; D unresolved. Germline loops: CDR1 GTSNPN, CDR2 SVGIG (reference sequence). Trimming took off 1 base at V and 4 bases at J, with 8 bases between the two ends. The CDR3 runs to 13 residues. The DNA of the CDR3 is TGTGCCTGGAGTGCGGGGAGCGGAAACACCATATATTTT. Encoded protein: CAWSAGSGNTIYF.

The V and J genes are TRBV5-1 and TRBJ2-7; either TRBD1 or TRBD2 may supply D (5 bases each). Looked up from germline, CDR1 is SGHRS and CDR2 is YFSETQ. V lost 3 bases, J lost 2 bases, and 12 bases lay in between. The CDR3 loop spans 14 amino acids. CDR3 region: CASSSGRRTYEQYF. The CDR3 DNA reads TGCGCCAGCAGCTCGGGACGGAGAACCTACGAGCAGTACTTC.

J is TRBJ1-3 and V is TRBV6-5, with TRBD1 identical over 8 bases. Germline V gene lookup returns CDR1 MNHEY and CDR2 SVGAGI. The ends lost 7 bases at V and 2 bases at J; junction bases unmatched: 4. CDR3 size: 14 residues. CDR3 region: CASTTDRAGNTIYF. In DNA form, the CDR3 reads TGTGCCAGCACAACGGACAGGGCTGGAAACACCATATATTTT.

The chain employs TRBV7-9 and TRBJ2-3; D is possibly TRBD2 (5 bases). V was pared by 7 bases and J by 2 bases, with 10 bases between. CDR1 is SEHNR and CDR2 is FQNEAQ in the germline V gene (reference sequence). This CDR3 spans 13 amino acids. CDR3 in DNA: TGTGCCAGCACGGGGTTTTACACAGATACGCAGTATTTT. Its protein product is CASTGFYTDTQYF.

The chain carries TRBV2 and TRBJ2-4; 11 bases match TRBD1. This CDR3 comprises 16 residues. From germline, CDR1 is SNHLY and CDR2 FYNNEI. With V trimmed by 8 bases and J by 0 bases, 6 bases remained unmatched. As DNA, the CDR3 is TGTGCCAGCCGATTGGACAGGGGGCCAGCCAAAAACATTCAGTACTTC. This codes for CASRLDRGPAKNIQYF.

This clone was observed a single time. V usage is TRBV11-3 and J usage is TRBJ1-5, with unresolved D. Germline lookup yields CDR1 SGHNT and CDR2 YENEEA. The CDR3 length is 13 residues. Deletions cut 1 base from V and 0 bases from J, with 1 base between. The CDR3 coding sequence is TGTGCCAGCAGCTTAGCTAGCAATCAGCCCCAGCATTTT. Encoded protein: CASSLASNQPQHF. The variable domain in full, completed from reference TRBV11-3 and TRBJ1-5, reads EAGVVQSPRYKIIEKKQPVAFWCNPISGHNTLYWYLQNLGQGPELLIRYENEEAVDDSQLPKDRFSAERLKGVDSTLKIQPAELGDSAVYLCASSLASNQPQHFGDGTRLSIL.

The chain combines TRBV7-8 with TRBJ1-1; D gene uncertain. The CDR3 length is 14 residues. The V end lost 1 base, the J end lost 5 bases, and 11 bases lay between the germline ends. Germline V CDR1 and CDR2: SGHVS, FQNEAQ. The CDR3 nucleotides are TGTGCCAGCAGCTTAGACGGTACGTCGACTGAAGCTTTCTTT. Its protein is CASSLDGTSTEAFF.

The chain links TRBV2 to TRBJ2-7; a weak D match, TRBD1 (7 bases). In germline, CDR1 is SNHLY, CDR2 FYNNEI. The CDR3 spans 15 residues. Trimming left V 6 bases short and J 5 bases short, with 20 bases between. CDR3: CASSVRGRGAHEQYF. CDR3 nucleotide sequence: TGTGCCAGCAGCGTCCGTGGCAGGGGGGCCCACGAGCAGTACTTC.

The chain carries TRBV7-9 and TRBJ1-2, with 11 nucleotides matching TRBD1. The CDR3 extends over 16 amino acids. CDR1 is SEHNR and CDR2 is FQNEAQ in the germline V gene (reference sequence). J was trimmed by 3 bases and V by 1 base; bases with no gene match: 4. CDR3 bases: TGTGCCAGCAGCTTAGACGGACAGGGGGCATACTATGGCTACACCTTC. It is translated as CASSLDGQGAYYGYTF.

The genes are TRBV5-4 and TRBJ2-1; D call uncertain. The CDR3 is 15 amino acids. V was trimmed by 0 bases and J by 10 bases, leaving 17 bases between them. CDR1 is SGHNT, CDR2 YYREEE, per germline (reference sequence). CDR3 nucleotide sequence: TGTGCCAGCAGCTTGGTAATAGGGTCAGTTCGAGAGCAGTTCTTC. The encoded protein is CASSLVIGSVREQFF.

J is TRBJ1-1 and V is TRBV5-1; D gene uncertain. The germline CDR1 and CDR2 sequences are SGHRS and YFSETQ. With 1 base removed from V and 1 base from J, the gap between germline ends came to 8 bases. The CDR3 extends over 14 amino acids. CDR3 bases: TGCGCCAGCAGCTTGCTGTCAGCGAACACTGAAGCTTTCTTT. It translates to CASSLLSANTEAFF.

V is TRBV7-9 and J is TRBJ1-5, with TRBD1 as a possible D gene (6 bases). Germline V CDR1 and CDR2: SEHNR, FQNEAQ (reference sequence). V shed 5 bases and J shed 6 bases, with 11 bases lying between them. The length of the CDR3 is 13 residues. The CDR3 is CASSPTGFQPQHF. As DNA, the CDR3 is TGTGCCAGCAGCCCCACAGGGTTTCAGCCCCAGCATTTT.

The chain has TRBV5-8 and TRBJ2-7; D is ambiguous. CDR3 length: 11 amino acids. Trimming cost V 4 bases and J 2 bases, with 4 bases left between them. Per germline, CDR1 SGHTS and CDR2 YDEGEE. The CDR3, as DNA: TGTGCCAGCAGCCATCCCTACGAGCAGTACTTC. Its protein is CASSHPYEQYF.

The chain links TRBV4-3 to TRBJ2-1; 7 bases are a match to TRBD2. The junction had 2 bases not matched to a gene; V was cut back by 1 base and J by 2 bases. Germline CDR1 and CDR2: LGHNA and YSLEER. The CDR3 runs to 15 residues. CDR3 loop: CASSQGEGPYNEQFF. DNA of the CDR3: TGCGCCAGCAGCCAAGGGGAGGGCCCCTACAATGAGCAGTTCTTC.

This chain's CDR3 is CASSPGTAYAGYSSTDTQYF. As DNA, the CDR3 is TGTGCCAGCAGTCCCGGGACAGCCTACGCGGGATATTCTAGCACAGATACGCAGTATTTT. The V call is TRBV28, the J call TRBJ2-3, with a tentative D call TRBD1 (7 bases). Trimming stripped 5 bases from V and 0 bases from J, with 27 bases between. Germline V lookup: CDR1 MDHEN, CDR2 SYDVKM. The CDR3 contains 20 residues.

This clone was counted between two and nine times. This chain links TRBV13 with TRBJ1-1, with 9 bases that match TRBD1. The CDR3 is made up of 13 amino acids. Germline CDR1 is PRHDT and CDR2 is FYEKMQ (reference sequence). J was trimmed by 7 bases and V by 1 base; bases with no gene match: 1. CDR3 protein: CASSLADRGEAFF. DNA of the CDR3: TGTGCCAGCAGCTTAGCGGACAGGGGTGAAGCTTTCTTT.

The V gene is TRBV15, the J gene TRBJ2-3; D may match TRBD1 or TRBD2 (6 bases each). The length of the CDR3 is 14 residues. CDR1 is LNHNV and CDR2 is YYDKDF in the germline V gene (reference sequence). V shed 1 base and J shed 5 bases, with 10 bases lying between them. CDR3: CATSRGGDKDTQYF. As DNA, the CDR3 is TGTGCCACCAGCAGAGGGGGGGACAAAGATACGCAGTATTTT.

CDR3 nucleotides: TGTGCCAGCAGCGTAGTAATGACTAGCGGTACAGATACGCAGTATTTT. Translating it yields CASSVVMTSGTDTQYF. The chain links TRBV9 to TRBJ2-3; 9 bases match TRBD2. V was clipped by 0 bases and J by 3 bases; unmatched bases: 5. The CDR3 runs to 16 residues. The V gene's germline CDR1 is SGDLS and CDR2 YYNGEE.

The CDR3 loop is CASSHGPNIYEQYF. As DNA, the CDR3 is TGTGCCAGCAGCCACGGGCCCAACATCTACGAGCAGTACTTC. The chain combines TRBV11-2 with TRBJ2-7; no clear D. V was pared by 5 bases and J by 3 bases, with 14 bases between. The CDR3 has 14 residues. CDR1 SGHAT and CDR2 FQNNGV come from the germline V gene. Looking up the rest from reference TRBV11-2 and TRBJ2-7 gives the full variable domain: EAGVAQSPRYKIIEKRQSVAFWCNPISGHATLYWYQQILGQGPKLLIQFQNNGVVDDSQLPKDRFSAERLKGVDSTLKIQPAKLEDSAVYLCASSHGPNIYEQYFGPGTRLTVT.

The CDR3 loop reads CASSIVGIVSNQPQHF. The DNA for the CDR3 is TGTGCCAGTAGTATAGTAGGTATTGTTAGCAATCAGCCCCAGCATTTT. The genes are TRBV19 and TRBJ1-5, with D hard to call. Germline lookup yields CDR1 LNHDA and CDR2 SQIVND (reference sequence). V lost 1 base and J lost 0, with 10 bases in between. The CDR3 totals 16 residues.

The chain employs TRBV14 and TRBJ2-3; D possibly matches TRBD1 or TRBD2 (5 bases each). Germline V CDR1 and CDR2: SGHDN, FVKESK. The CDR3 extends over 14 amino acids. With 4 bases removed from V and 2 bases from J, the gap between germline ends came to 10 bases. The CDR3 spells CASSPGSDTDTQYF. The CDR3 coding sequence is TGTGCCAGCAGCCCAGGGAGCGACACAGATACGCAGTATTTT.

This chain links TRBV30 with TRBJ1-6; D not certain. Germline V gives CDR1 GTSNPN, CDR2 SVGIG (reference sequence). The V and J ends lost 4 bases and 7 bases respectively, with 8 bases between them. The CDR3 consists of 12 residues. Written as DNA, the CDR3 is TGTGCCTGGACTGGGGTGAATTCACCCCTCCACTTT. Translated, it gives CAWTGVNSPLHF.

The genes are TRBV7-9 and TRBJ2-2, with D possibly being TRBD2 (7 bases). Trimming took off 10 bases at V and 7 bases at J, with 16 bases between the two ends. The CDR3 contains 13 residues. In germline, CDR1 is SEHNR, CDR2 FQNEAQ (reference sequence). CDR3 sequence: CATGGPRHGELFF. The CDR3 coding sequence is TGTGCCACGGGGGGCCCCCGGCACGGGGAGCTGTTTTTT.